The 21 T cell receptor beta chains below were found in one sample sequenced in a study of blood T cell repertoires in COVID-19. The repertoire was sequenced with immunoSEQ multiplex PCR; TCRdb's copy has only in-frame clones and lacks some. Of under 200,000 clones detected, 85% to 90% appear once; the ten largest clones hold roughly 7%. Sequenced: peripheral blood. These receptors were obtained from an elderly woman in a cohort sampled during active or convalescent COVID-19.

The V call is TRBV7-9, the J call TRBJ2-1; TRBD1 is a possible D gene (6 bases). CDR1 SEHNR and CDR2 FQNEAQ come from the germline V gene (reference sequence). Trimming took 0 bases from V and 0 from J, leaving 6 bases between them. There are 15 residues in the CDR3. This CDR3 reads CASSLAGHSYNEQFF. The CDR3 region has the DNA TGTGCCAGCAGCTTAGCGGGACACTCCTACAATGAGCAGTTCTTC.

This chain links TRBV7-2 with TRBJ2-7; D is unclear. CDR1 is SGHTA and CDR2 is FQGNSA in the germline V gene. This CDR3 spans 11 amino acids. The V and J ends lost 4 bases and 3 bases respectively, with 4 bases between them. CDR3 sequence reads: CASSSIYEQYF. The CDR3 nucleotides are TGTGCCAGCAGCTCCATCTACGAGCAGTACTTC.

Written as DNA, the CDR3 is TGCAGTGCTAGCGAGTACAATGAGCAGTTCTTC. It yields the protein CSASEYNEQFF. The rearrangement uses TRBV20-1 and TRBJ2-1; D remains unclear. CDR1 and CDR2 from the germline V gene are DFQATT and SNEGSKA (reference sequence). Trimming took off 3 bases at V and 4 bases at J, with 4 bases between the two ends. This CDR3 spans 11 amino acids.

The chain carries TRBV19 and TRBJ2-5; TRBD1 matches at 8 bases. The length of the CDR3 is 16 residues. V gave up 4 bases and J gave up 0 bases; unmatched junction bases: 7. Per the germline V gene, CDR1 is LNHDA and CDR2 is SQIVND (reference sequence). The chain's CDR3 is CASSTTTGANQETQYF. The CDR3 DNA is TGTGCCAGTAGTACGACGACAGGGGCTAACCAAGAGACCCAGTACTTC.

This chain links TRBV7-8 with TRBJ2-6; possible D gene TRBD1, 6 bases. This CDR3 contains 16 residues. The V gene lost 4 bases and the J gene lost 1 base, with 11 bases spanning the gap. Looked up from germline, CDR1 is SGHVS and CDR2 is FQNEAQ. In DNA form, the CDR3 reads TGTGCCAGCAGCTCATGGGGGCAGTCTGGGGCCAACGTCCTGACTTTC. Encoded protein: CASSSWGQSGANVLTF.

The chain is built from TRBV11-3 and TRBJ1-2; 8 nucleotides agree with TRBD1. The CDR3 is 12 residues long. With 5 bases clipped from V and 7 bases from J, the junction kept 3 bases outside the gene matches. Germline V gene lookup returns CDR1 SGHNT and CDR2 YENEEA. CDR3 sequence (DNA): TGTGCCAGCAGCCCCGACAGGGGTGGCTACACCTTC. Amino acid sequence: CASSPDRGGYTF.

This rearrangement joins TRBV19 to TRBJ2-2; D might be TRBD1 (6 bases). The CDR3 runs to 13 residues. The V and J ends lost 1 base and 6 bases respectively, with 6 bases between them. Germline assignment: CDR1 LNHDA and CDR2 SQIVND (reference sequence). In nucleotides, the CDR3 is TGTGCCAGTAGTATAGCAGGGGCCGGGGAGCTGTTTTTT. Translated, it gives CASSIAGAGELFF.

The chain has TRBV3-1 (or the pseudogene TRBV3-2) and TRBJ1-1, with D possibly being TRBD1 (6 bases). The germline gives CDR1 LGHDT, CDR2 YNNKEL (reference sequence). The V end lost 6 bases, the J end lost 6 bases, and 17 bases lay between the germline ends. The CDR3 loop spans 14 amino acids. The CDR3 nucleotides are TGTGCCAGCAGGCCACTGGACAGCCTAGCTGAAGCTTTCTTT. As protein: CASRPLDSLAEAFF.

The gene calls are TRBV2 and TRBJ1-2; 7 bases match TRBD1. The CDR3 length is 14 residues. Per the germline V gene, CDR1 is SNHLY and CDR2 is FYNNEI. J gave up 7 bases and V 1 base, and 6 bases lay outside the gene matches. The CDR3 here is CASSEDRGIGGYTF. DNA for the CDR3: TGTGCCAGCAGTGAAGACAGGGGAATAGGTGGCTACACCTTC.

This sequence joins TRBV5-1 and TRBJ1-1; 8 bases map to TRBD1. The CDR3 runs 15 residues. Germline V gene data show CDR1 as SGHRS and CDR2 as YFSETQ. After removal of 5 bases from V and 6 bases from J, the junction contained 12 bases not matched to a gene. The CDR3, as DNA: TGCGCCAGCAGTCAGGGGGCGCGGTTCCCCCCTGAAGCTTTCTTT. Translation gives CASSQGARFPPEAFF.

The chain couples TRBV9 to TRBJ1-2, with 8 nucleotides matching TRBD1. The CDR3 covers 13 residues. Per germline, CDR1 SGDLS and CDR2 YYNGEE. Germline trimming cut 4 bases from V and 8 bases from J; bases unmatched to any gene: 7. The CDR3 spells CASSRQGFEGYTF. As DNA, the CDR3 is TGTGCCAGCAGCCGACAGGGGTTTGAGGGCTACACCTTC.

The chain recombines TRBV4-1 with TRBJ2-1; 10 bases fit TRBD2. The germline CDR1 and CDR2 sequences are MGHRA and YSYEKL. The CDR3 covers 15 residues. Germline trimming cut 3 bases from V and 3 bases from J; bases unmatched to any gene: 2. Here the CDR3 reads CASSHLAGVYNEQFF. The CDR3 DNA follows: TGCGCCAGCAGCCACCTAGCGGGAGTCTACAATGAGCAGTTCTTC.

This chain uses TRBV7-2 with TRBJ1-3; D may be TRBD1 (6 bases). The CDR3 runs 14 residues. CDR1 SGHTA and CDR2 FQGNSA come from the germline V gene. V was shortened by 5 bases and J by 0 bases, with 8 bases between the two germline ends. The CDR3 is CASSQDSSGNTIYF. The CDR3, as DNA: TGTGCCAGCAGCCAGGACAGCTCTGGAAACACCATATATTTT.

The chain combines TRBV18 with TRBJ1-3; TRBD1 aligns across 7 bases. There are 16 residues in the CDR3. Looked up from germline, CDR1 is KGHSH and CDR2 is LQKENI. With V trimmed by 5 bases and J by 0 bases, 7 bases remained unmatched. This chain's CDR3 is CASSGQTGSSGNTIYF. The CDR3 nucleotides read TGTGCCAGCTCAGGCCAGACAGGGAGCTCTGGAAACACCATATATTTT.

The chain combines TRBV9 with TRBJ2-5; 11 bases agree with TRBD2. After removal of 4 bases from V and 7 bases from J, the junction contained 9 bases not matched to a gene. The CDR3 contains 15 residues. Germline V gene data show CDR1 as SGDLS and CDR2 as YYNGEE. CDR3: CASSPASGGLVTQYF. The CDR3 coding sequence is TGTGCCAGCAGCCCCGCTAGCGGGGGGTTGGTGACCCAGTACTTC.

This chain uses TRBV7-2 with TRBJ2-3; D ambiguous. V lost 1 base, J lost 0 bases, and 14 bases lay in between. Germline assignment: CDR1 SGHTA and CDR2 FQGNSA. There are 17 residues in the CDR3. CDR3 residues: CASSLVRLSTSTDTQYF. The DNA of the CDR3 is TGTGCCAGCAGCTTAGTTCGCCTCTCTACGAGCACAGATACGCAGTATTTT.

V usage is TRBV4-3 and J usage is TRBJ2-1, with 9 bases lining up with TRBD1. The CDR3 consists of 16 residues. In germline, CDR1 is LGHNA, CDR2 YSLEER. The V gene end was trimmed by 6 bases and the J gene end by 4 bases; junction bases not matched to a gene: 10. CDR3 residues: CASSSGWGQGYNEQFF. In nucleotides, the CDR3 is TGCGCCAGCAGTTCTGGCTGGGGACAGGGTTACAATGAGCAGTTCTTC.

The chain links TRBV4-1 to TRBJ1-4; D unresolved. The V gene's germline CDR1 is MGHRA and CDR2 YSYEKL. V dropped 5 bases and J dropped 0 bases, with 16 bases sitting between them. The CDR3 consists of 17 residues. In DNA, the CDR3 is TGCGCCAGCAGCTTGCGGAGTTTAGCGGCAACTAATGAAAAACTGTTTTTT. As protein: CASSLRSLAATNEKLFF.

The V gene is TRBV10-2, the J gene TRBJ1-4; unclear D gene. The V end lost 5 bases, the J end lost 2 bases, and 9 bases lay between the germline ends. Germline values: CDR1 WSHSY, CDR2 SAAADI. The CDR3 length is 14 residues. CDR3 in amino acids: CASSPVVTNEKLFF. CDR3 in DNA: TGCGCCAGCAGTCCAGTTGTTACTAATGAAAAACTGTTTTTT.

The J gene is TRBJ1-1, the V gene TRBV2; TRBD1 aligns across 7 bases. The CDR3 covers 16 residues. In germline, CDR1 is SNHLY, CDR2 FYNNEI. V trimming: 1 base; J trimming: 5 bases; junction bases outside the gene matches: 10. CDR3 in amino acids: CASSEGTGRGKTEAFF. In nucleotides, the CDR3 is TGTGCCAGCAGTGAAGGGACAGGCCGGGGAAAAACTGAAGCTTTCTTT.

This chain connects TRBV3-1 (or the pseudogene TRBV3-2) to TRBJ2-4, with D possibly being TRBD2 (6 bases). Trimming pared 1 base from V and 6 bases from J, leaving 7 bases between. The CDR3 runs 13 residues. Germline-derived CDR1 and CDR2 are LGHDT and YNNKEL (reference sequence). The chain's CDR3 is CASSQGTTNIQYF. CDR3 coding DNA: TGTGCCAGCAGCCAAGGGACTACAAACATTCAGTACTTC.